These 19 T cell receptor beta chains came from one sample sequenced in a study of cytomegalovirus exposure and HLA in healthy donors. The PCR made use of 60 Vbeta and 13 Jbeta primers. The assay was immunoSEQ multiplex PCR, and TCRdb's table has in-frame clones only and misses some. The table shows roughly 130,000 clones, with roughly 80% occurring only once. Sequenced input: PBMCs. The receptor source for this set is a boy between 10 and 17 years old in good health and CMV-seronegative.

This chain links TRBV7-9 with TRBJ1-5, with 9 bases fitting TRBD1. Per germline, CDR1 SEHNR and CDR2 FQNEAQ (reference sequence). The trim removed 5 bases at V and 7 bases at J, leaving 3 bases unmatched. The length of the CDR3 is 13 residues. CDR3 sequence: CASSRDRAQPQHF. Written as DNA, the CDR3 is TGTGCCAGCAGCAGGGACAGGGCCCAGCCCCAGCATTTT.

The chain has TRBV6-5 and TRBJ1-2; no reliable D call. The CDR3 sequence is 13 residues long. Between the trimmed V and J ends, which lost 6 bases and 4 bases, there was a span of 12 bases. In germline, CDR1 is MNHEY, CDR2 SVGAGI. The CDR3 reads CASRPSGFYGYTF. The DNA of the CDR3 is TGTGCCAGCAGGCCTTCAGGATTCTATGGCTACACCTTC.

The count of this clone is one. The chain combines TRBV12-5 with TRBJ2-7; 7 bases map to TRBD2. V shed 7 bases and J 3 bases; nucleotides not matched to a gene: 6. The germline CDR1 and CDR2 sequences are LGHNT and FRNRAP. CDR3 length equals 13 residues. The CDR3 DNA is TGTGCTAGTGATTCGTGGGGGGGCTACGAGCAGTACTTC. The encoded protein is CASDSWGGYEQYF.

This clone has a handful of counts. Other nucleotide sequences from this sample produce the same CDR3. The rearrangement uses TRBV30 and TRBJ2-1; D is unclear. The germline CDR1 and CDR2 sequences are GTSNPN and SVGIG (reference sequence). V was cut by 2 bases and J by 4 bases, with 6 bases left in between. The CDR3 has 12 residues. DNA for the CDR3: TGTGCCTGGAGTCCGGGTTACAATGAGCAGTTCTTC. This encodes CAWSPGYNEQFF.

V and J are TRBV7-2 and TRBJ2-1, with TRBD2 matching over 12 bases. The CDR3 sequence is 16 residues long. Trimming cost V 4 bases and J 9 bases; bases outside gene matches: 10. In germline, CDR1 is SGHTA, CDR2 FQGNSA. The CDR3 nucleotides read TGTGCCAGCAGCTCTAGCGGGAGGGCCGCGTACCTTGAGCAGTTCTTC. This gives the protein CASSSSGRAAYLEQFF.

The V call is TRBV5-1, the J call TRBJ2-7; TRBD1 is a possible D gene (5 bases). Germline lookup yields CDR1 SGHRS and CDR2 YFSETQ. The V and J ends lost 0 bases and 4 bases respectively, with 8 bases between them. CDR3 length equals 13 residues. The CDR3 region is CASSLEGLYEQYF. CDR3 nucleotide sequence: TGCGCCAGCAGCTTGGAGGGGTTGTACGAGCAGTACTTC.

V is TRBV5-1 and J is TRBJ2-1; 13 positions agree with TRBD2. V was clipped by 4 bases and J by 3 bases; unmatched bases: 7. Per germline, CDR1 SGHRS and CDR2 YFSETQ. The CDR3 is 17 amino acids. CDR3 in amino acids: CASSPLGLAGLYNEQFF. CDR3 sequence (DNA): TGCGCCAGCAGCCCCTTGGGACTAGCGGGACTCTACAATGAGCAGTTCTTC.

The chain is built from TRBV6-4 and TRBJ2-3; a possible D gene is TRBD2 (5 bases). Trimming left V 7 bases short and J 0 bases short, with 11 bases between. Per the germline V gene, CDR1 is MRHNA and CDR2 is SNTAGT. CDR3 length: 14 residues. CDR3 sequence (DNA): TGTGCCAGCAAACGGGAATGGAGCACAGATACGCAGTATTTT. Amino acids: CASKREWSTDTQYF.

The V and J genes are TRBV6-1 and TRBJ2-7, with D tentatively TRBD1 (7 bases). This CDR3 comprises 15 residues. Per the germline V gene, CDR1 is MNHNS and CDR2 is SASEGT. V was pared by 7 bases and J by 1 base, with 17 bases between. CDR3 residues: CASTRGAGASYEQYF. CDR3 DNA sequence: TGTGCCAGCACCAGGGGGGCAGGGGCTTCCTACGAGCAGTACTTC.

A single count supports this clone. This CDR3 reads CASSPNQRANTGELFF. DNA for the CDR3: TGTGCCAGCTCACCAAACCAGCGGGCTAACACCGGGGAGCTGTTTTTT. The chain joins TRBV18 to TRBJ2-2, with D tentatively TRBD2 (6 bases). Germline CDR1 and CDR2: KGHSH and LQKENI. The CDR3 length is 16 residues. The V end lost 2 bases, the J end lost 2 bases, and 12 bases lay between the germline ends.

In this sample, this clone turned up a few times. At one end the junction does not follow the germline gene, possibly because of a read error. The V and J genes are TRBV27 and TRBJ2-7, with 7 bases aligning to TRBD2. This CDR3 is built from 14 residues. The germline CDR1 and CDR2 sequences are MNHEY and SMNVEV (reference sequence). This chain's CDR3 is CASSPQTSSDEQYF. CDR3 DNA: TGTGCCAGCAGTCCCCAGACTAGCTCCGACGAGCAGTACTTC.

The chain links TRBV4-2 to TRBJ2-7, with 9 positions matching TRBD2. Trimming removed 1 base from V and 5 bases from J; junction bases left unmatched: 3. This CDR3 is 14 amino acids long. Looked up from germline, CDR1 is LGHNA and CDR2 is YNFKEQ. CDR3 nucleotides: TGTGCCAGCAGCCAAGTGGGACTAGCAAACGAGCAGTACTTC. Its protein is CASSQVGLANEQYF.

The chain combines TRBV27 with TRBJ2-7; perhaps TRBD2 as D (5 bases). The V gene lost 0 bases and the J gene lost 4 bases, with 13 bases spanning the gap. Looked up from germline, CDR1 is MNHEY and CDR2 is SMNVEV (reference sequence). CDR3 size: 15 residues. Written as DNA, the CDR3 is TGTGCCAGCAGTTTATCCTGGCCGGGGTTATACGAGCAGTACTTC. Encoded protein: CASSLSWPGLYEQYF.

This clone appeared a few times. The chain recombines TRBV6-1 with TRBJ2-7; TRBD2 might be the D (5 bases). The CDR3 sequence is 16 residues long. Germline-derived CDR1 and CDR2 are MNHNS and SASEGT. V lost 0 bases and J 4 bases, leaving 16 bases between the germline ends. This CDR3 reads CASSEAAWAADYEQYF. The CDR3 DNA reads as TGTGCCAGCAGTGAAGCGGCTTGGGCAGCGGATTACGAGCAGTACTTC.

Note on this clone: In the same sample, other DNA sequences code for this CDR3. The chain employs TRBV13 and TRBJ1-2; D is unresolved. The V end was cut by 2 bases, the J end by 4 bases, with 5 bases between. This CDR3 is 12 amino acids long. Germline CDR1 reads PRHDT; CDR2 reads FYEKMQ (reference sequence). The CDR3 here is CASSLPGYGYTF. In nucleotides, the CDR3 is TGTGCCAGCAGCTTACCCGGCTATGGCTACACCTTC.

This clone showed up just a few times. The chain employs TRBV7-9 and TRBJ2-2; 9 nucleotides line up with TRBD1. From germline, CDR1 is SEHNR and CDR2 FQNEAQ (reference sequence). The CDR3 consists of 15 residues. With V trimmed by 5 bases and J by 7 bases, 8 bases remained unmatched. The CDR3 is CASSNDRGEGGELFF. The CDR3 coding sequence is TGTGCCAGCAGCAATGACAGGGGGGAAGGCGGGGAGCTGTTTTTT.

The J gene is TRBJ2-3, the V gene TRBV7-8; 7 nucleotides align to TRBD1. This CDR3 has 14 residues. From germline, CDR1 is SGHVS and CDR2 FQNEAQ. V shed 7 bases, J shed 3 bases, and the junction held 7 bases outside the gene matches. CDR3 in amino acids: CASTHRGWTDTQYF. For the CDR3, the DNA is TGTGCCAGCACCCACAGGGGATGGACAGATACGCAGTATTTT.

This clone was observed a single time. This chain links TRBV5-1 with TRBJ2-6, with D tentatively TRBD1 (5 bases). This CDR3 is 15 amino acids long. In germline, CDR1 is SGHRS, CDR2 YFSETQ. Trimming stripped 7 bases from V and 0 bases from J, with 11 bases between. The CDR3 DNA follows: TGCGCCAGCGACCAGGGTAACTCTGGGGCCAACGTCCTGACTTTC. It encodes CASDQGNSGANVLTF. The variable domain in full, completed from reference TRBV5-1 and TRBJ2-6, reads KAGVTQTPRYLIKTRGQQVTLSCSPISGHRSVSWYQQTPGQGLQFLFEYFSETQRNKGNFPGRFSGRQFSNSRSEMNVSTLELGDSALYLCASDQGNSGANVLTFGAGSRLTVL.

CDR3 region: CASSPTGPGNTIYF. In DNA, the CDR3 is TGTGCCAGCAGTCCGACAGGGCCAGGAAACACCATATATTTT. The chain links TRBV6-9 to TRBJ1-3; 7 nucleotides line up with TRBD1. Germline-derived CDR1 and CDR2 are MNHGY and SVAAGI. The CDR3 runs 14 residues. The V gene end was trimmed by 5 bases and the J gene end by 4 bases; junction bases not matched to a gene: 5.